The clone carrying this T cell receptor (beta chain) was seen at least ten times. Its antigen is as yet unknown. These data originate in a study of T-cell reconstitution after alpha-beta-depleted transplantation in children. Study-level findings and limits: In some patients, recipient T cells and intrathymic progenitors surviving conditioning explained high day-60 diversity. Alpha-beta T cells about two months after transplant reportedly derived from several hundred expanded graft clones. T-cell numbers and diversity one year post-transplant derived largely from freshly generated T cells.

V was pared by 1 base and J by 2 bases, with 3 bases of the junction left unmatched. The CDR3 runs 16 residues. Germline loops: CDR1 SEHNR, CDR2 FQNEAQ (reference sequence). Preparation of the TCRbeta library involved a method that used unique molecular identifiers. TCRdb reprocessed the PCR reads with MiXCR, giving one entry per CDR3 protein. Among some 550,000 distinct CDR3 sequences listed, about 21% were seen once. Source: PBMCs, mostly from graft donor cells, taken 360 days after TCRalphabeta/CD19-depleted stem cell transplant. This chain connects TRBV7-9 to TRBJ2-1; 9 positions agree with TRBD1. The sequence derives from a boy under three years old who had a stem cell transplant for acute myeloid leukemia, so the T cells may come from the graft donor. The CDR3 sequence: CASSLGRDRAYNEQFF. CDR3 DNA sequence: TGTGCCAGCAGCTTAGGACGGGACAGGGCCTACAATGAGCAGTTCTTC.